A single sample gave rise to the 29 T cell receptor beta chains below, sequenced in a study of T cell responses to AZD1222 COVID-19 vaccine. Produced via immunoSEQ multiplex PCR; TCRdb's table is partial and in-frame only. This table holds about 110,000 clones, 81% found once. Sample: peripheral blood, taken on day 0 of AZD1222 vaccination. These receptor sequences come from an adult in good health.

The chain joins TRBV4-3 to TRBJ2-3; 8 bases match TRBD2. The CDR3 length is 17 residues. The germline V gene has CDR1 LGHNA and CDR2 YSLEER. Germline trimming cut 0 bases from V and 1 base from J; bases unmatched to any gene: 6. This chain's CDR3 is CASSQDRAGDRTDTQYF. In nucleotides, the CDR3 is TGCGCCAGCAGCCAAGATCGAGCGGGAGACCGCACAGATACGCAGTATTTT.

This chain uses TRBV5-1 with TRBJ2-7, with a tentative D call TRBD1 (5 bases). The germline V gene encodes CDR1 SGHRS and CDR2 YFSETQ. Between the trimmed V and J ends, which lost 2 bases and 3 bases, there was a span of 18 bases. The CDR3 runs 16 residues. Here the CDR3 DNA reads TGCGCCAGCAGCTTCCGTACAGGCGCACAGAACTACGAGCAGTACTTC. This translates into CASSFRTGAQNYEQYF.

This chain links TRBV4-1 with TRBJ1-3; the D is unclear. The germline V gene encodes CDR1 MGHRA and CDR2 YSYEKL. Trimming shortened V by 1 base and J by 0 bases, and 7 bases separated the two germline ends. The CDR3 is 15 residues long. This chain's CDR3 is CASSQAQISGNTIYF. DNA for the CDR3: TGCGCCAGCAGCCAAGCCCAGATCTCTGGAAACACCATATATTTT.

The gene calls are TRBV4-3 and TRBJ2-7, with D perhaps TRBD1 (5 bases). The ends were cut back, 1 base at V and 4 bases at J, with 14 bases in the middle. Germline V lookup: CDR1 LGHNA, CDR2 YSLEER. CDR3 size: 15 residues. The CDR3 loop reads CASSQGAGPLYEQYF. The DNA of the CDR3 is TGCGCCAGCAGCCAAGGGGCAGGGCCCCTATACGAGCAGTACTTC.

The chain combines TRBV10-2 with TRBJ1-1; D possibly corresponds to TRBD1 (5 bases). The V gene lost 4 bases and the J gene lost 0 bases, with 12 bases spanning the gap. The CDR3 totals 15 residues. Germline lookup yields CDR1 WSHSY and CDR2 SAAADI. CDR3 region: CASSAPGRLNTEAFF. The CDR3 DNA reads as TGCGCCAGCAGTGCCCCGGGACGGCTGAACACTGAAGCTTTCTTT.

This chain uses TRBV2 with TRBJ1-2, with D unclear. Looked up from germline, CDR1 is SNHLY and CDR2 is FYNNEI. CDR3 length: 11 amino acids. The V and J ends lost 10 bases and 5 bases respectively, with 11 bases between them. The CDR3 sequence is CATSREYGYTF. CDR3 bases: TGTGCCACCTCAAGGGAGTATGGCTACACCTTC.

The chain is built from TRBV10-3 and TRBJ1-5; D gene ambiguous. Germline CDR1 reads ENHRY; CDR2 reads SYGVKD. V lost 2 bases and J 1 base, leaving 9 bases between the germline ends. The CDR3 extends over 15 amino acids. As DNA, the CDR3 is TGTGCCATCAGTGAGGGTTGGGTAAGCAATCAGCCCCAGCATTTT. The encoded protein is CAISEGWVSNQPQHF.

This clone has a handful of counts. The chain couples TRBV4-1 to TRBJ1-5; D gene unclear. There are 18 residues in the CDR3. Germline CDR1 is MGHRA and CDR2 is YSYEKL. Trimming shortened V by 0 bases and J by 6 bases, and 21 bases separated the two germline ends. CDR3 nucleotides: TGCGCCAGCAGCCAAGACGCCGCCTGGAGGGATTTAGGTCAGCCCCAGCATTTT. As protein: CASSQDAAWRDLGQPQHF.

The gene calls are TRBV7-2 and TRBJ2-2; TRBD2 agrees at 14 bases. This CDR3 has 15 residues. Germline CDR1 reads SGHTA; CDR2 reads FQGNSA. V trimming: 6 bases; J trimming: 10 bases; junction bases outside the gene matches: 7. The CDR3 DNA is TGTGCCAGCAGTTCATCGGGACTAGCGGGAGAGGAGCTGTTTTTT. As protein: CASSSSGLAGEELFF.

The rearrangement joins TRBV28 to TRBJ1-5, with unresolved D. The CDR3 runs 15 residues. Germline CDR1 MDHEN, CDR2 SYDVKM. V was shortened by 10 bases and J by 0 bases, with 16 bases between the two germline ends. The CDR3 reads CATRPGVHSNQPQHF. The DNA for the CDR3 is TGTGCCACCCGCCCGGGCGTTCATAGCAATCAGCCCCAGCATTTT.

This clone was counted once. This rearrangement joins TRBV5-4 to TRBJ1-6, with D tentatively TRBD1 (6 bases). V was trimmed by 1 base and J by 7 bases, leaving 12 bases between them. CDR3 length equals 15 residues. The germline gives CDR1 SGHNT, CDR2 YYREEE (reference sequence). The CDR3 coding sequence is TGTGCCAGCAGCTTGATCCAGGGGAACAATTCACCCCTCCACTTT. This gives the protein CASSLIQGNNSPLHF. The entire variable domain, with the rest obtained from reference TRBV5-4 and TRBJ1-6, is as follows: ETGVTQSPTHLIKTRGQQVTLRCSSQSGHNTVSWYQQALGQGPQFIFQYYREEENGRGNFPPRFSGLQFPNYSSELNVNALELDDSALYLCASSLIQGNNSPLHFGNGTRLTVT.

Here the CDR3 reads CASSYQRTGYTEAFF. For the CDR3, the DNA is TGTGCCAGCAGTTACCAGAGGACAGGGTACACTGAAGCTTTCTTT. The chain combines TRBV6-5 with TRBJ1-1, with 8 bases aligning to TRBD1. CDR3 size: 15 residues. J gave up 3 bases and V 2 bases, and 5 bases lay outside the gene matches. Germline V lookup: CDR1 MNHEY, CDR2 SVGAGI.

The chain combines TRBV7-2 with TRBJ2-6; D possibly matches TRBD1 or TRBD2 (5 bases each). The germline V gene has CDR1 SGHTA and CDR2 FQGNSA. V was cut by 3 bases and J by 8 bases, with 11 bases left in between. The CDR3 extends over 14 amino acids. CDR3 bases: TGTGCCAGCAGCTTTTCGGGACCCTCCAACGTCCTGACTTTC. This gives the protein CASSFSGPSNVLTF.

CDR3 sequence (DNA): TGCAGCGTTGAAGTCCCGACTAATGGCTACACCTTC. The encoded protein is CSVEVPTNGYTF. The chain carries TRBV29-1 and TRBJ1-2; D is ambiguous. Germline V gene data show CDR1 as SQVTM and CDR2 as ANQGSEA. V lost 1 base to trimming and J lost 6 bases, with 9 bases between them. The CDR3 is made up of 12 amino acids.

The rearrangement joins TRBV6-5 to TRBJ1-2; maybe TRBD1 (6 bases). This CDR3 spans 14 amino acids. Germline CDR1 reads MNHEY; CDR2 reads SVGAGI. V was shortened by 2 bases and J by 4 bases, with 11 bases between the two germline ends. CDR3 sequence reads: CASSYDRTFYGYTF. DNA for the CDR3: TGTGCCAGCAGTTACGACAGGACCTTCTATGGCTACACCTTC.

J is TRBJ2-5 and V is TRBV24-1; TRBD2 aligns across 12 bases. The CDR3 runs 16 residues. V shed 4 bases and J 7 bases; nucleotides not matched to a gene: 9. CDR1 and CDR2 from the germline V gene are KGHDR and SFDVKD. CDR3 loop: CATSERGLAGRGTQYF. In DNA, the CDR3 is TGTGCCACCAGTGAACGGGGACTAGCGGGCCGGGGGACCCAGTACTTC.

This rearrangement joins TRBV6-7 to TRBJ1-1; no clear D gene. TRBV6-7 belongs to the ORF category, with a function that is uncertain. The V end was cut by 5 bases, the J end by 11 bases, with 6 bases between. The CDR3 has 9 amino acids. This CDR3 is CASSLGAFF. Here the CDR3 DNA reads TGTGCCAGCAGTCTCGGGGCTTTCTTT.

CDR3 DNA sequence: TGTGCCAGCAGCCAAGGTCTTGGCTACACCTTC. Its translation: CASSQGLGYTF. V and J are TRBV3-1 (or the pseudogene TRBV3-2) and TRBJ1-2; D remains ambiguous. V dropped 1 base and J dropped 7 bases, with 4 bases sitting between them. Germline assignment: CDR1 LGHDT and CDR2 YNNKEL (reference sequence). CDR3 length: 11 residues.

This sequence joins TRBV28 and TRBJ2-5, with D possibly TRBD1 on 5 matching bases. This CDR3 has 15 amino acids. Looked up from germline, CDR1 is MDHEN and CDR2 is SYDVKM. V was pared by 4 bases and J by 3 bases, with 15 bases between. The CDR3 here is CASSSPGSGKETQYF. For the CDR3, the DNA is TGTGCCAGCAGTTCCCCAGGGTCAGGTAAAGAGACCCAGTACTTC.

The rearrangement uses TRBV19 and TRBJ1-4; 7 positions match TRBD1. Germline CDR1 and CDR2: LNHDA and SQIVND (reference sequence). Trimming cost V 5 bases and J 2 bases; bases outside gene matches: 2. CDR3 length equals 14 residues. The CDR3, as DNA: TGTGCCAGTAGTTCACAGGGGACTAATGAAAAACTGTTTTTT. It is translated as CASSSQGTNEKLFF. Supplemented by reference TRBV19 and TRBJ1-4, the full variable domain reads DGGITQSPKYLFRKEGQNVTLSCEQNLNHDAMYWYRQDPGQGLRLIYYSQIVNDFQKGDIAEGYSVSREKKESFPLTVTSAQKNPTAFYLCASSSQGTNEKLFFGSGTQLSVL.

The chain combines TRBV7-2 with TRBJ1-4, with TRBD1 matching over 7 bases. Germline CDR1 SGHTA, CDR2 FQGNSA. This CDR3 is built from 15 residues. V was pared by 5 bases and J by 1 base, with 4 bases of the junction left unmatched. Here the CDR3 DNA reads TGTGCCAGCAGCCCGCAGGGGGGAACTAATGAAAAACTGTTTTTT. This translates into CASSPQGGTNEKLFF.

The V and J genes are TRBV28 and TRBJ1-5; possible D gene TRBD1, 6 bases. Trimming shortened V by 6 bases and J by 0 bases, and 12 bases separated the two germline ends. The CDR3 is 15 residues long. Germline lookup yields CDR1 MDHEN and CDR2 SYDVKM. The CDR3 protein is CASSPGVYSNQPQHF. The CDR3 nucleotides read TGTGCCAGCAGCCCAGGGGTTTATAGCAATCAGCCCCAGCATTTT.

This chain uses TRBV7-9 with TRBJ2-2; 12 bases are shared with TRBD2. J lost 2 bases, V lost 3 bases, and 1 base had no gene match. Per the germline V gene, CDR1 is SEHNR and CDR2 is FQNEAQ (reference sequence). The CDR3 is 16 amino acids. CDR3 in amino acids: CASSLGLAGNTGELFF. CDR3 DNA: TGTGCCAGCAGCTTGGGACTAGCGGGTAACACCGGGGAGCTGTTTTTT.

This clone was counted a few times. V gene TRBV19 combines with J gene TRBJ1-2; D is unclear. This CDR3 has 13 amino acids. Per the germline V gene, CDR1 is LNHDA and CDR2 is SQIVND (reference sequence). Trimming stripped 1 base from V and 0 bases from J, with 3 bases between. CDR3 in DNA: TGTGCCAGTAGTATAGTCGCTAACTATGGCTACACCTTC. It yields the protein CASSIVANYGYTF.

The chain joins TRBV5-1 to TRBJ2-4, with D unclear. Germline V gives CDR1 SGHRS, CDR2 YFSETQ. V was shortened by 5 bases and J by 4 bases, with 16 bases between the two germline ends. The CDR3 length is 15 residues. CDR3 DNA sequence: TGCGCCAGCAGAGGCAGCGTGGGCGGAAAAAACATTCAGTACTTC. Translated, it gives CASRGSVGGKNIQYF.

The J gene is TRBJ2-1, the V gene TRBV2, with D maybe TRBD2 (5 bases). V was trimmed by 2 bases and J by 0 bases, leaving 8 bases between them. CDR3 length: 15 residues. CDR1 is SNHLY and CDR2 is FYNNEI in the germline V gene. The CDR3 protein is CASSETRGSYNEQFF. The CDR3 DNA is TGTGCCAGCAGTGAAACCCGGGGCTCCTACAATGAGCAGTTCTTC.

The J gene is TRBJ1-1, the V gene TRBV7-2, with 8 bases matching TRBD1. The V gene end was trimmed by 5 bases and the J gene end by 1 base; junction bases not matched to a gene: 3. This CDR3 has 14 amino acids. The germline gives CDR1 SGHTA, CDR2 FQGNSA. CDR3: CASSAQGANTEAFF. The CDR3 DNA is TGTGCCAGCAGCGCGCAGGGGGCGAACACTGAAGCTTTCTTT. The entire variable domain, with the rest obtained from reference TRBV7-2 and TRBJ1-1, is as follows: GAGVSQSPSNKVTEKGKDVELRCDPISGHTALYWYRQSLGQGLEFLIYFQGNSAPDKSGLPSDRFSAERTGGSVSTLTIQRTQQEDSAVYLCASSAQGANTEAFFGQGTRLTVV.

The V call is TRBV6-2 or TRBV6-3, the J call TRBJ2-1, with a tentative D call TRBD2 (5 bases). Per the germline V gene, CDR1 is MNHEY and CDR2 is SVGEGT. There are 19 residues in the CDR3. V was cut by 4 bases and J by 7 bases, with 29 bases left in between. The DNA of the CDR3 is TGTGCCAGCAGTTCCAAATACGGTAGCCCGGGTCAAAGGAGGAATGAGCAGTTCTTC. Residues: CASSSKYGSPGQRRNEQFF.

This clone was recorded once. The V and J genes are TRBV14 and TRBJ1-6; D may be TRBD1 (5 bases). This CDR3 has 14 amino acids. Germline V CDR1 and CDR2: SGHDN, FVKESK. V lost 4 bases to trimming and J lost 4 bases, with 8 bases between them. Here the CDR3 DNA reads TGTGCCAGCAGCCCGACAGCTTATAATTCACCCCTCCACTTT. Translation gives CASSPTAYNSPLHF.